Listed below are T cell receptor beta chains from one sample, sequenced in a study of blood T cell repertoires in COVID-19. The data were produced by immunoSEQ multiplex PCR, yet TCRdb's version contains in-frame clones alone and is incomplete. The table includes under 300,000 clones, approximately 82% detected once. Source material: peripheral blood. All receptors come from a man in his thirties or forties who had recovered from COVID-19. CDR3s include the opening cysteine and the closing phenylalanine or tryptophan. Each record gives: clone size, D gene, V gene, J gene, CDR3 DNA, CDR3 protein. The D gene is left open where the match is weak. The size entry is marked missing in some rows and otherwise reads once, few, many or a size class.

>-|TRBD2|TRBV7-3|TRBJ2-1
TGTGCCAGCGCGGGGGGGTCCTACAATGAGCAGTTCTTC
CASAGGSYNEQFF
>-|-|TRBV18|TRBJ1-1
TGTGCCAGCTCACCTCCGATGGGGGGGAACACTGAAGCTTTCTTT
CASSPPMGGNTEAFF
>many|-|TRBV4-2|TRBJ2-2
TGTGCCAGCAGCCGAACAGACAGCGCGAACACCGGGGAGCTGTTTTTT
CASSRTDSANTGELFF
>-|TRBD1|TRBV4-2|TRBJ1-2
TGTGCCAGCAGCCAAGTGGGGGACAGGAAAGGCTACACCTTC
CASSQVGDRKGYTF
>-|TRBD1|TRBV18|TRBJ2-3
TGTGCCAGCTCACCCCCCATGACAGGGATCACAGATACGCAGTATTTT
CASSPPMTGITDTQYF
>-|-|TRBV6-5|TRBJ1-2
TGTGCCAGCGGGCAAGAGTATGGCTACACCTTC
CASGQEYGYTF
>-|TRBD1|TRBV25-1|TRBJ1-1
TGTGCCAGCAGTGAATATCGGACAGGGAGGGACACTGAAGCTTTCTTT
CASSEYRTGRDTEAFF
>-|TRBD2|TRBV24-1|TRBJ2-2
TGTGCCACCAGTGATCCGACTAGCGGAGCGAACACCGGGGAGCTGTTTTTT
CATSDPTSGANTGELFF
>-|TRBD2|TRBV4-2|TRBJ2-3
TGTGCCAGCAGCCAAGAGAGCGGGAGAGACGTCACAGATACGCAGTATTTT
CASSQESGRDVTDTQYF
>-|-|TRBV5-1|TRBJ2-1
TGCGCCAGCAGCTCACAGGGTAGTGAGCAGTTCTTC
CASSSQGSEQFF
>-|TRBD1|TRBV29-1|TRBJ2-7
TGCAGCGCGGTTGGGACAGGGGTTCTCTACGAGCAGTACTTC
CSAVGTGVLYEQYF
>-|-|TRBV7-9|TRBJ1-5
TGTGCCAGCAGCTCGTGGACAGCTTATAGCAATCAGCCCCAGCATTTT
CASSSWTAYSNQPQHF
>-|-|TRBV29-1|TRBJ2-1
TGCAGCGTTGTGCCCCAGGGCGCCTACAATGAGCAGTTCTTC
CSVVPQGAYNEQFF
>-|-|TRBV6-2/TRBV6-3|TRBJ2-2
TGTGCCAGCAGTTACCCAGGGCAAGGCGGGGAGCTGTTTTTT
CASSYPGQGGELFF
>-|TRBD1|TRBV5-1|TRBJ1-6
TGCGCCAGCAGCTTAAAATACAGGGGGCGCGGGAATTCACCCCTCCACTTT
CASSLKYRGRGNSPLHF